The 30 T cell receptor beta chains below all came from one sample that was sequenced in a study of response to subunit inactivated influenza vaccine. In TCRdb, the RT-PCR reads were re-called with MiXCR into one record per CDR3 protein. The table records over 150,000 distinct CDR3 sequences, approximately 9.2% of them present only once. The sequences come from non-naive T cells sorted from PBMCs, collected on the day of vaccination. These receptors originate from a man aged 50-59 years who received an inactivated influenza vaccine.

Ten or more counts support this clonotype. The chain has TRBV10-2 and TRBJ2-7, with 7 nucleotides matching TRBD2. The J segment lost 0 bases and the V segment lost 8 bases, leaving 7 bases of the junction unmatched. Per the germline V gene, CDR1 is WSHSY and CDR2 is SAAADI. The CDR3 is 14 amino acids. The CDR3 loop reads CASRSSGVSYEQYF. The CDR3 bases are TGCGCCAGCCGGTCTAGCGGCGTCTCCTACGAGCAGTACTTC.

The CDR3 DNA sequence: TGTGCCAGCAGCGTAGGCGGTAAAAACATTCAGTACTTC. Translated, it gives CASSVGGKNIQYF. The V and J genes are TRBV9 and TRBJ2-4; D unclear. V gave up 0 bases and J gave up 4 bases, with 5 bases separating them. The CDR3 is 13 amino acids. The germline CDR1 and CDR2 sequences are SGDLS and YYNGEE.

V and J are TRBV20-1 and TRBJ2-7; tentatively, D is TRBD2 (6 bases). CDR1 and CDR2 (germline): DFQATT, SNEGSKA (reference sequence). V shed 2 bases and J shed 6 bases, with 8 bases lying between them. This CDR3 contains 11 residues. The CDR3 loop is CSARPSVEQYF. The CDR3 DNA reads as TGCAGTGCTAGACCTAGCGTCGAGCAGTACTTC.

This chain connects TRBV6-1 to TRBJ1-4, with D unresolved. Deletions cut 6 bases from V and 3 bases from J, with 11 bases between. CDR3 length: 14 residues. Germline CDR1 is MNHNS and CDR2 is SASEGT. This CDR3 reads CASRERHPNEKLFF. The CDR3 DNA follows: TGTGCCAGCAGGGAAAGACACCCTAATGAAAAACTGTTTTTT.

The chain uses TRBV20-1 and TRBJ1-6; D is unclear. The CDR3 consists of 16 residues. Trimming cost V 2 bases and J 11 bases, with 22 bases left between them. Germline loops: CDR1 DFQATT, CDR2 SNEGSKA (reference sequence). The CDR3 here is CSARLDGLGRSAPLHF. The CDR3 DNA is TGCAGTGCTAGACTGGATGGGTTGGGGAGAAGCGCACCCCTCCACTTT.

J is TRBJ2-1 and V is TRBV20-1, with D perhaps given as TRBD1 or TRBD2 (5 bases each). Trimming shortened V by 7 bases and J by 5 bases, and 24 bases separated the two germline ends. This CDR3 comprises 16 residues. The V gene's germline CDR1 is DFQATT and CDR2 SNEGSKA (reference sequence). This CDR3 is CSVRKGPSLSDNEQFF. As DNA, the CDR3 is TGCAGTGTCAGGAAGGGACCCAGCCTGAGTGACAATGAGCAGTTCTTC.

This clonotype was counted a few times. V is TRBV30 and J is TRBJ2-7, with D perhaps matching TRBD2 (5 bases). V was pared by 0 bases and J by 0 bases, with 15 bases between. The CDR3 has 16 residues. Germline lookup yields CDR1 GTSNPN and CDR2 SVGIG (reference sequence). CDR3 region: CAWSVRGSGSSYEQYF. The DNA of the CDR3 is TGTGCCTGGAGTGTACGAGGATCGGGGAGCTCCTACGAGCAGTACTTC.

This clonotype occurred many times. This chain links TRBV4-2 with TRBJ2-1, with 7 bases lining up with TRBD2. The junction had 8 bases not matched to a gene; V was cut back by 0 bases and J by 0 bases. Germline lookup yields CDR1 LGHNA and CDR2 YNFKEQ. The CDR3 has 18 amino acids. CDR3 sequence: CASSQDRLAANSYNEQFF. For the CDR3, the DNA is TGTGCCAGCAGCCAAGATAGACTAGCTGCCAACTCCTACAATGAGCAGTTCTTC.

This clonotype was found many times. The chain joins TRBV29-1 to TRBJ1-1; 10 nucleotides match TRBD1. Germline-derived CDR1 and CDR2 are SQVTM and ANQGSEA. The CDR3 consists of 13 residues. V dropped 6 bases and J dropped 0; count of bases not matched to a gene: 1. DNA of the CDR3: TGCAGCGTGACAGGGGGCATGAACACTGAAGCTTTCTTT. Residues: CSVTGGMNTEAFF.

This clonotype was counted at least ten times. The V and J genes are TRBV7-2 and TRBJ2-7, with 15 bases fitting TRBD2. The CDR3 contains 15 residues. Germline V gene sequence: CDR1 SGHTA, CDR2 FQGNSA. Trimming removed 6 bases from V and 6 bases from J; junction bases left unmatched: 6. The CDR3 region is CASSWTSGGASEQYF. CDR3 coding DNA: TGTGCCAGCAGTTGGACTAGCGGGGGGGCCAGCGAGCAGTACTTC.

This clonotype was observed many times. This chain uses TRBV7-2 with TRBJ1-4, with TRBD1 matching 9 bases. Losses at the gene ends were 5 bases for V and 8 bases for J; bases not matched to a gene: 6. The germline gives CDR1 SGHTA, CDR2 FQGNSA. The CDR3 is 14 amino acids. The chain's CDR3 is CASSQGQGGEKLFF. The CDR3 coding sequence is TGTGCCAGCAGCCAGGGACAGGGTGGCGAAAAACTGTTTTTT.

The chain carries TRBV30 and TRBJ2-1; D call uncertain. CDR3 length: 12 amino acids. CDR1 is GTSNPN and CDR2 is SVGIG in the germline V gene (reference sequence). V gave up 0 bases and J gave up 6 bases, with 6 bases separating them. CDR3: CAWSVPVNEQFF. Here the CDR3 DNA reads TGTGCCTGGAGTGTACCGGTCAATGAGCAGTTCTTC.

This clonotype occurred many times. The chain carries TRBV6-2 or TRBV6-3 and TRBJ1-1; no definite D call. From germline, CDR1 is MNHEY and CDR2 SVGEGT. The CDR3 is 14 residues long. Deletions cut 8 bases from V and 1 base from J, with 14 bases between. The CDR3, as DNA: TGTGCCAGCCTTAAGCGACCAGAGAACACTGAAGCTTTCTTT. Protein sequence: CASLKRPENTEAFF.

This clonotype was seen ten or more times. V gene TRBV12-3 or TRBV12-4 combines with J gene TRBJ2-5; 7 positions match TRBD1. With V trimmed by 1 base and J by 2 bases, 4 bases remained unmatched. CDR3 length equals 15 residues. CDR3 sequence reads: CASSLDGTDQETQYF. The CDR3 DNA reads TGTGCCAGCAGTTTAGATGGGACAGATCAAGAGACCCAGTACTTC.

This clonotype has just a few counts. V and J are TRBV6-2 or TRBV6-3 and TRBJ2-6; D is undetermined. The CDR3 totals 14 residues. The germline V and J ends were trimmed by 6 bases and 0 bases, with 6 bases remaining between them. The germline V gene encodes CDR1 MNHEY and CDR2 SVGEGT. CDR3 nucleotide sequence: TGTGCCAGCAGGAGAAACTCTGGGGCCAACGTCCTGACTTTC. Amino acid sequence: CASRRNSGANVLTF.

V is TRBV18 and J is TRBJ2-1; no clear D. V lost 3 bases and J lost 9, with 12 bases in between. This CDR3 has 13 residues. CDR1 and CDR2 (germline): KGHSH, LQKENI. CDR3 in amino acids: CASSPPPGGEQFF. CDR3 bases: TGTGCCAGCTCACCCCCGCCGGGCGGTGAGCAGTTCTTC.

This clonotype was detected ten times or more. This chain connects TRBV20-1 to TRBJ2-1; TRBD1 agrees at 10 bases. The CDR3 is 17 residues long. Germline V CDR1 and CDR2: DFQATT, SNEGSKA (reference sequence). Trimming removed 0 bases from V and 6 bases from J; junction bases left unmatched: 11. The CDR3 DNA reads TGCAGTGCTAGAGACCCAAACTCCCGGACAGGGGGCAATGAGCAGTTCTTC. Translated: CSARDPNSRTGGNEQFF.

This clonotype was found many times. This sequence joins TRBV3-1 and TRBJ2-2, with D perhaps TRBD2 (6 bases). Trimming took 4 bases from V and 6 from J, leaving 12 bases between them. The CDR3 runs 14 residues. Looked up from germline, CDR1 is LGHDT and CDR2 is YNNKEL (reference sequence). The CDR3 sequence: CASSRREPPGELFF. CDR3 coding DNA: TGTGCCAGCAGCCGCCGGGAGCCCCCCGGGGAGCTGTTTTTT.

This clonotype was detected only a few times. The J gene is TRBJ2-1, the V gene TRBV12-5, with D unclear. V lost 6 bases and J 8 bases, leaving 11 bases between the germline ends. This CDR3 has 12 amino acids. The V gene's germline CDR1 is LGHNT and CDR2 FRNRAP. The CDR3 coding sequence is TGTGCTAGTGGCCCTTCAGGCCATGAGCAGTTCTTC. It codes for CASGPSGHEQFF.

This clonotype was seen repeatedly, ten times or more. This chain connects TRBV12-3 or TRBV12-4 to TRBJ2-6; D is undetermined. Between the trimmed V and J ends, which lost 7 bases and 0 bases, there was a span of 10 bases. The CDR3 covers 15 residues. The CDR3 coding sequence is TGTGCCAGCACCATGAGTCCCTCTGGGGCCAACGTCCTGACTTTC. Translated, it gives CASTMSPSGANVLTF.

This clonotype was seen many times. The chain couples TRBV12-3 or TRBV12-4 to TRBJ2-7; tentatively, D is TRBD1 or TRBD2 (5 bases each). The CDR3 is 11 residues long. V lost 3 bases to trimming and J lost 6 bases, with 6 bases between them. In nucleotides, the CDR3 is TGTGCCAGCAGTTTGGGGGTCGAGCAGTACTTC. Residues: CASSLGVEQYF.

This clonotype was picked up a small number of times. The chain is built from TRBV7-2 and TRBJ2-7; D call uncertain. V shed 2 bases and J shed 3 bases, with 11 bases lying between them. CDR1 is SGHTA and CDR2 is FQGNSA in the germline V gene. The CDR3 covers 14 residues. For the CDR3, the DNA is TGTGCCAGCAGCTTAAAGGCCAGCAACTACGAGCAGTACTTC. Translating it yields CASSLKASNYEQYF.

The chain combines TRBV30 with TRBJ2-5; D gene unclear. Trimming took 0 bases from V and 5 from J, leaving 10 bases between them. Germline V gene sequence: CDR1 GTSNPN, CDR2 SVGIG (reference sequence). This CDR3 has 13 residues. The CDR3 loop is CAWSVTVMETQYF. CDR3 in DNA: TGTGCCTGGAGTGTAACGGTAATGGAGACCCAGTACTTC.

The sample holds many counts of this clonotype. The CDR3 DNA follows: TGTGCCAGCAGCTTCCGAGCCTCCTACGAGCAGTACTTC. It codes for CASSFRASYEQYF. The J gene is TRBJ2-7, the V gene TRBV11-2, with D hard to call. This CDR3 contains 13 residues. The V and J ends lost 3 bases and 0 bases respectively, with 6 bases between them. Germline lookup yields CDR1 SGHAT and CDR2 FQNNGV.

The chain couples TRBV12-5 to TRBJ1-1; D is ambiguous. In germline, CDR1 is LGHNT, CDR2 FRNRAP. With 3 bases removed from V and 5 bases from J, the gap between germline ends came to 10 bases. The CDR3 runs 13 residues. CDR3 amino acids: CASGLEGGTEAFF. The DNA for the CDR3 is TGTGCTAGTGGTTTAGAGGGAGGGACTGAAGCTTTCTTT. The full variable domain, in which reference TRBV12-5 and TRBJ1-1 provide the parts outside the CDR3, is DARVTQTPRHKVTEMGQEVTMRCQPILGHNTVFWYRQTMMQGLELLAYFRNRAPLDDSGMPKDRFSAEMPDATLATLKIQPSEPRDSAVYFCASGLEGGTEAFFGQGTRLTVV.

This sequence joins TRBV6-1 and TRBJ2-3; D may be TRBD1 (5 bases). The length of the CDR3 is 14 residues. The V end lost 7 bases, the J end lost 1 base, and 12 bases lay between the germline ends. The germline V gene has CDR1 MNHNS and CDR2 SASEGT. The DNA of the CDR3 is TGTGCCAGCATCCGAGACAGAGGCACAGATACGCAGTATTTT. Translated, it gives CASIRDRGTDTQYF.

The CDR3 sequence: CASSLSSLNTGELFF. The DNA of the CDR3 is TGTGCCAGCAGCTTAAGTAGCCTGAACACCGGGGAGCTGTTTTTT. V and J are TRBV11-2 and TRBJ2-2; D not certain. Germline lookup yields CDR1 SGHAT and CDR2 FQNNGV. V was shortened by 2 bases and J by 1 base, with 8 bases between the two germline ends. This CDR3 comprises 15 residues.

The rearrangement joins TRBV5-1 to TRBJ2-6; D is unresolved. CDR1 and CDR2 from the germline V gene are SGHRS and YFSETQ. Trimming left V 3 bases short and J 0 bases short, with 4 bases between. There are 14 residues in the CDR3. CDR3 bases: TGCGCCAGCAGCTGGAGCTCTGGGGCCAACGTCCTGACTTTC. Protein sequence: CASSWSSGANVLTF.

This chain joins TRBV28 and TRBJ2-2; D gene unclear. V was pared by 5 bases and J by 5 bases, with 15 bases between. The CDR3 is made up of 15 amino acids. Germline CDR1 MDHEN, CDR2 SYDVKM. CDR3 sequence reads: CASSPLSVPTGELFF. As DNA, the CDR3 is TGTGCCAGCAGTCCTCTCTCGGTCCCAACCGGGGAGCTGTTTTTT.

This clonotype has a count of ten or more. This chain joins TRBV15 and TRBJ2-5, with 11 bases lining up with TRBD1. V shed 5 bases and J 4 bases; nucleotides not matched to a gene: 6. The CDR3 spans 15 residues. CDR1 and CDR2 from the germline V gene are LNHNV and YYDKDF (reference sequence). The chain's CDR3 is CATSLWTGGLETQYF. The CDR3 DNA is TGTGCCACCAGCCTGTGGACAGGGGGCTTAGAGACCCAGTACTTC.